This T cell receptor (beta chain) was captured in a study of blood T cell repertoires in COVID-19. J gave up 3 bases and V 6 bases, and 12 bases lay outside the gene matches. The CDR3 sequence is 16 residues long. CDR1 is MNHEY and CDR2 is SMNVEV in the germline V gene (reference sequence). Here immunoSEQ multiplex PCR was the method, and the copy in TCRdb shows in-frame clones only, minus some. Of tens of thousands of clones detected, around 89% appear once; the ten largest clones hold under 20%. During active infection, Seattle patients enrolled and were then monitored through disease. The chain is built from TRBV27 and TRBJ2-3, with 7 bases aligning to TRBD2. This sequence originates from a woman aged 55-69 years with COVID-19, enrolled during active disease. Sequenced sample: peripheral blood. CDR3 nucleotide sequence: TGTGCCAGCAGCTTCCTTGGACTAGACGGTACAGATACGCAGTATTTT. It encodes CASSFLGLDGTDTQYF.